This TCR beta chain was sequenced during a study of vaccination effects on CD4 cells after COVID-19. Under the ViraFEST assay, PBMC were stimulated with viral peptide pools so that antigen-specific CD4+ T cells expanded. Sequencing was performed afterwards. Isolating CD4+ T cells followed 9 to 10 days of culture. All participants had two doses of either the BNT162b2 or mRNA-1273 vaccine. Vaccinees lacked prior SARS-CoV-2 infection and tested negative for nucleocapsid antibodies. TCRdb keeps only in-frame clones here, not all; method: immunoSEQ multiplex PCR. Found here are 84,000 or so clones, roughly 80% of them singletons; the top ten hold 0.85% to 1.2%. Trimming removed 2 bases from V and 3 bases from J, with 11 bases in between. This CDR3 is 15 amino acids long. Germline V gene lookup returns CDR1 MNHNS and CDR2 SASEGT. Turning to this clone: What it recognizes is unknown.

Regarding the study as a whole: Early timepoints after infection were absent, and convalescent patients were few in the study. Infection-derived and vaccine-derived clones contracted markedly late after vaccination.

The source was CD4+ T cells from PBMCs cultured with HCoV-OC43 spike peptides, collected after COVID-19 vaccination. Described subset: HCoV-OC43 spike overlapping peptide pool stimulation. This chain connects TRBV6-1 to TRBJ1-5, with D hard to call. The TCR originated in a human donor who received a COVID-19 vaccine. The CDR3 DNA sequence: TGTGCCAGCAGTGAAACATTTGGCACCAATCAGCCCCAGCATTTT. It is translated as CASSETFGTNQPQHF.